The 15 T cell receptor beta chains presented below share a single source sample, sequenced in a study of cytomegalovirus exposure and HLA in healthy donors. PCR involved 60 Vbeta and 13 Jbeta primers. TCRdb's copy holds only in-frame clones and misses some; the assay was immunoSEQ multiplex PCR. The sample yields some 190,000 clones, about four fifths seen once. The source material was PBMCs. These receptors originate from a female donor in good health and CMV-seronegative.

The gene calls are TRBV2 and TRBJ1-6, with 7 bases that match TRBD1. Trimming took 0 bases from V and 10 from J; bases not matched to a gene: 9. The CDR3 spans 16 residues. Germline CDR1 reads SNHLY; CDR2 reads FYNNEI. CDR3 DNA: TGTGCCAGCAGTGAAGCGCGGGCAGGGGGAAACTCACCCCTCCACTTT. Translating gives CASSEARAGGNSPLHF.

The chain employs TRBV2 and TRBJ1-1; 10 nucleotides match TRBD1. Germline assignment: CDR1 SNHLY and CDR2 FYNNEI. The CDR3 length is 15 residues. V was clipped by 8 bases and J by 0 bases; unmatched bases: 6. The CDR3, as DNA: TGTGCCAGCCTGGGACAGGGGCACATGAACACTGAAGCTTTCTTT. It codes for CASLGQGHMNTEAFF.

This chain joins TRBV5-1 and TRBJ1-1; D is ambiguous. CDR3 length: 14 residues. CDR1 SGHRS and CDR2 YFSETQ come from the germline V gene. Deletions cut 5 bases from V and 5 bases from J, with 16 bases between. The CDR3 DNA sequence: TGCGCCAGCAGACCGGCGGCCCCTTTTACTGAAGCTTTCTTT. The encoded protein is CASRPAAPFTEAFF.

This clone appeared once. The chain carries TRBV16 and TRBJ1-5; perhaps TRBD1 as D (5 bases). Between the trimmed V and J ends, which lost 2 bases and 2 bases, there was a span of 16 bases. The germline CDR1 and CDR2 sequences are KGHSY and FQNENV. The CDR3 has 17 residues. CDR3 amino acids: CASSQVRQGGGNQPQHF. In nucleotides, the CDR3 is TGTGCCAGCAGCCAAGTTCGTCAGGGTGGTGGCAATCAGCCCCAGCATTTT.

The rearrangement uses TRBV7-3 and TRBJ1-1; the D is unclear. Deletions cut 5 bases from V and 1 base from J, with 11 bases between. Looked up from germline, CDR1 is SGHTA and CDR2 is FQGTGA. The CDR3 has 14 amino acids. The DNA of the CDR3 is TGTGCCAGCAGCCCGACCGGGTGGAACACTGAAGCTTTCTTT. Its translation is CASSPTGWNTEAFF.

V and J are TRBV9 and TRBJ2-7; D unresolved. The V end was cut by 4 bases, the J end by 5 bases, with 13 bases between. Per germline, CDR1 SGDLS and CDR2 YYNGEE. The CDR3 is 13 amino acids. Here the CDR3 DNA reads TGTGCCAGCAGCCCCAACCCGGGTGACGAGCAGTACTTC. Amino acid sequence: CASSPNPGDEQYF.

The chain has TRBV25-1 and TRBJ2-1; D remains unclear. CDR1 is MGHDK, CDR2 SYGVNS, per germline. The CDR3 contains 14 residues. Trimming took off 2 bases at V and 7 bases at J, with 12 bases between the two ends. CDR3: CASSEVGLGNEQFF. For the CDR3, the DNA is TGTGCCAGCAGTGAAGTAGGCCTCGGGAATGAGCAGTTCTTC.

This clone was seen more than once but under ten times. The rearrangement links TRBV13 to TRBJ2-1; 13 bases fit TRBD2. Per the germline V gene, CDR1 is PRHDT and CDR2 is FYEKMQ (reference sequence). Trimming cost V 4 bases and J 7 bases; bases outside gene matches: 4. The CDR3 runs to 15 residues. The CDR3 here is CASSYGTSGINEQFF. CDR3 DNA: TGTGCCAGCAGCTACGGGACTAGCGGGATAAATGAGCAGTTCTTC. Filled out from reference TRBV13 and TRBJ2-1, the complete variable domain reads AAGVIQSPRHLIKEKRETATLKCYPIPRHDTVYWYQQGPGQDPQFLISFYEKMQSDKGSIPDRFSAQQFSDYHSELNMSSLELGDSALYFCASSYGTSGINEQFFGPGTRLTVL.

In its sample, this clone was seen a few times. The CDR3 bases are TGTGCCAGCAGCTTTAACAGGGGCACTGAAGCTTTCTTT. It encodes CASSFNRGTEAFF. The chain couples TRBV7-2 to TRBJ1-1, with 7 bases aligning to TRBD1. CDR3 length: 13 residues. V dropped 3 bases and J dropped 4; count of bases not matched to a gene: 2. Looked up from germline, CDR1 is SGHTA and CDR2 is FQGNSA. Full variable domain (rest looked up from reference TRBV7-2 and TRBJ1-1): GAGVSQSPSNKVTEKGKDVELRCDPISGHTALYWYRQSLGQGLEFLIYFQGNSAPDKSGLPSDRFSAERTGGSVSTLTIQRTQQEDSAVYLCASSFNRGTEAFFGQGTRLTVV.

The V and J genes are TRBV5-4 and TRBJ2-1; D is ambiguous. V was pared by 1 base and J by 8 bases, with 4 bases between. The germline CDR1 and CDR2 sequences are SGHNT and YYREEE (reference sequence). This CDR3 has 11 amino acids. CDR3 DNA: TGTGCCAGCAGCTTGTCCGATGAGCAGTTCTTC. As protein: CASSLSDEQFF.

The genes are TRBV30 and TRBJ1-6, with 8 bases matching TRBD1. V lost 5 bases and J lost 9; bases outside the gene matches: 6. Germline V gene lookup returns CDR1 GTSNPN and CDR2 SVGIG (reference sequence). This CDR3 spans 13 amino acids. CDR3 sequence (DNA): TGTGCCTGGGCTCAGGGGGCTTTTTCACCCCTCCACTTT. It codes for CAWAQGAFSPLHF.

The chain joins TRBV7-2 to TRBJ2-5; 12 bases are shared with TRBD2. The CDR3 totals 14 residues. The junction had 3 bases not matched to a gene; V was cut back by 5 bases and J by 5 bases. From germline, CDR1 is SGHTA and CDR2 FQGNSA. CDR3 sequence: CASSTSGGSETQYF. The CDR3 bases are TGTGCCAGCAGCACTAGCGGGGGGTCGGAGACCCAGTACTTC.

This chain connects TRBV5-4 to TRBJ2-3, with 11 bases aligning to TRBD2. The CDR3 has 17 amino acids. Per germline, CDR1 SGHNT and CDR2 YYREEE (reference sequence). The V and J ends lost 4 bases and 2 bases, in that order; junction bases with no gene match: 9. The CDR3 DNA reads as TGTGCCAGCAGCCCCGTTAGCGGGAGGGCCGACACAGATACGCAGTATTTT. It translates to CASSPVSGRADTDTQYF.

This clone was seen a handful of times. V and J are TRBV19 and TRBJ2-3; D is perhaps TRBD2 (6 bases). The V end was cut by 5 bases, the J end by 0 bases, with 9 bases between. CDR1 and CDR2 (germline): LNHDA, SQIVND (reference sequence). This CDR3 has 14 amino acids. CDR3 residues: CASSVSGSTDTQYF. The DNA for the CDR3 is TGTGCCAGTAGTGTCAGCGGGAGCACAGATACGCAGTATTTT.

The chain employs TRBV19 and TRBJ1-2, with 7 bases lining up with TRBD1. Germline values: CDR1 LNHDA, CDR2 SQIVND (reference sequence). The ends lost 3 bases at V and 0 bases at J; junction bases unmatched: 7. This CDR3 has 16 residues. The CDR3 sequence is CASSMETGVANYGYTF. For the CDR3, the DNA is TGTGCCAGTAGTATGGAAACAGGGGTAGCTAACTATGGCTACACCTTC.